This T cell receptor (beta chain) was recovered during a study of shared clonotypes between healthy human individuals. Study in general: CD4 naive and CD4 memory each took three plates per donor, while CD8 naive took two and CD8 memory one.

Germline V gives CDR1 SGHTA, CDR2 FQGNSA. Trimming stripped 5 bases from V and 7 bases from J, with 15 bases between. The CDR3 extends over 15 amino acids. Concerning this clone: The antigen is undetermined.

Findings and limits, study-wide: Represented diversity, genetic and exposure-history alike, was limited by few donors.

TCRdb keeps only in-frame clones here, not all; method: immunoSEQ multiplex PCR. The sample consists of about 2,500,000 clones, approximately 94% of them appearing once. This receptor was taken from a man younger than 35 in good health. The chain links TRBV7-2 to TRBJ1-6, with D perhaps matching TRBD1 (5 bases). Sequenced sample: naive CD4+ T cells sorted from blood. Stated subset: CD45RA+ positively selected. The CDR3 nucleotides are TGTGCCAGCAGCCGGGAGGGGTTCCAGAATTCACCCCTCCACTTT. The encoded protein is CASSREGFQNSPLHF. Supplemented by reference TRBV7-2 and TRBJ1-6, the full variable domain reads GAGVSQSPSNKVTEKGKDVELRCDPISGHTALYWYRQSLGQGLEFLIYFQGNSAPDKSGLPSDRFSAERTGGSVSTLTIQRTQQEDSAVYLCASSREGFQNSPLHFGNGTRLTVT.